The 8 T cell receptor beta chains below come from one sample, sequenced in a study of multiple sclerosis patients with progressive multifocal leukoencephalopathy. Measured with immunoSEQ multiplex PCR; TCRdb has only the in-frame clones, and not every one. The data show tens of thousands of clones, 90% seen once. The time point was: 12 to 13 months of natalizumab therapy. The sample here was PBMCs, taken from a patient treated with natalizumab. Receptors originate from a human donor with multiple sclerosis.

The chain uses TRBV6-1 and TRBJ2-2; weak D call: TRBD1 (6 bases). Germline loops: CDR1 MNHNS, CDR2 SASEGT. V was pared by 7 bases and J by 2 bases, with 11 bases between. The CDR3 is 14 amino acids. The CDR3 nucleotides are TGTGCCAGCATTAGACAGGTTAACACCGGGGAGCTGTTTTTT. Translation gives CASIRQVNTGELFF.

The J gene is TRBJ2-7, the V gene TRBV19; a possible D gene is TRBD2 (6 bases). V lost 5 bases and J 6 bases, leaving 17 bases between the germline ends. Germline assignment: CDR1 LNHDA and CDR2 SQIVND (reference sequence). The CDR3 covers 14 residues. CDR3 protein: CASSPWSGEGEQYF. DNA of the CDR3: TGTGCCAGTAGTCCGTGGTCGGGAGAGGGCGAGCAGTACTTC.

This clone was detected a few times. The genes are TRBV5-5 and TRBJ1-6; D gene uncertain. In germline, CDR1 is SGHKS, CDR2 YYEKEE (reference sequence). Deletions cut 0 bases from V and 9 bases from J, with 13 bases between. The length of the CDR3 is 15 residues. The CDR3 coding sequence is TGTGCCAGCAGCTTGGTCGGCGGGGATAGTTCACCCCTCCACTTT. Its protein product is CASSLVGGDSSPLHF.

The chain couples TRBV6-1 to TRBJ2-5; 8 bases fit TRBD2. Unmatched junction bases numbered 5, after V lost 3 bases and J lost 2 bases. Germline assignment: CDR1 MNHNS and CDR2 SASEGT. This CDR3 is 15 amino acids long. CDR3 nucleotide sequence: TGTGCCAGCAGTGATTACCGGGGGGGACAAGAGACCCAGTACTTC. Translated, it gives CASSDYRGGQETQYF.

The chain is built from TRBV7-3 and TRBJ1-3; 9 bases line up with TRBD1. The V and J ends lost 2 bases and 4 bases, in that order; junction bases with no gene match: 3. Germline V lookup: CDR1 SGHTA, CDR2 FQGTGA. The CDR3 spans 15 residues. For the CDR3, the DNA is TGTGCCAGCAGCTTAGGGACAGGGCCCGGAAACACCATATATTTT. This sequence encodes CASSLGTGPGNTIYF.

The chain uses TRBV4-2 and TRBJ2-5, with TRBD2 matching over 13 bases. Germline-derived CDR1 and CDR2 are LGHNA and YNFKEQ. This CDR3 spans 16 amino acids. The V and J ends lost 1 base and 11 bases, in that order; junction bases with no gene match: 10. The chain's CDR3 is CASSQGGLAGVGEQYF. CDR3 nucleotides: TGTGCCAGCAGCCAAGGAGGACTAGCGGGGGTTGGGGAGCAGTACTTC.

This clone was picked up a small number of times. This sequence joins TRBV19 and TRBJ2-7, with D possibly matching TRBD2 (6 bases). Germline V gives CDR1 LNHDA, CDR2 SQIVND (reference sequence). Between the trimmed V and J ends, which lost 5 bases and 3 bases, there was a span of 14 bases. This CDR3 has 14 residues. The CDR3 region is CASSWTEGLYEQYF. CDR3 nucleotides: TGTGCCAGTAGTTGGACGGAGGGACTCTACGAGCAGTACTTC.

This chain links TRBV18 with TRBJ2-3, with TRBD2 identical over 14 bases. The CDR3 contains 17 residues. Germline CDR1 is KGHSH and CDR2 is LQKENI. Losses at the gene ends were 3 bases for V and 8 bases for J; bases not matched to a gene: 10. CDR3 loop: CASSPYTGTSGGFTQYF. The DNA for the CDR3 is TGTGCCAGCTCACCGTACACCGGGACTAGCGGGGGATTTACGCAGTATTTT.